The clone carrying this TCR beta chain was seen a handful of times. Per the authors' pipeline: The assay estimated nucleated cells by amplifying reference gene primers. The repertoire was sequenced with immunoSEQ multiplex PCR; TCRdb's copy has only in-frame clones and lacks some. That table furnishes V, J and clone size, whereas the DNA furnished D and trimming. This table has about 200,000 clones, 84% appearing once. This sample is drawn from a study of blood T cell repertoires in COVID-19. Overall study: The United States, Italy and Spain supplied acute and convalescent COVID-19 samples. T cells, B-cell-depleted T cells, or PBMCs supplied cDNA or gDNA.

V was pared by 5 bases and J by 1 base, with 8 bases between. The CDR3 loop spans 13 amino acids. Germline V lookup: CDR1 SGHAT, CDR2 FQNNGV. Seattle's enrolled individuals joined amid active infection and were then monitored longitudinally. Input material: peripheral blood. This sequence originates from a woman of 80 years or more with COVID-19, enrolled during active disease. This sequence joins TRBV11-2 and TRBJ2-5; no definite D call. The CDR3 is CASSLSPQETQYF. Here the CDR3 DNA reads TGTGCCAGCAGCCTAAGCCCCCAAGAGACCCAGTACTTC.